These T cell receptor beta chains were read from a single sample in a study of blood T cell repertoires in COVID-19. Clones were read by immunoSEQ multiplex PCR, and TCRdb kept only the in-frame ones, dropping some. The sample has roughly 64,000 clones; about 79% are singletons. The specimen was peripheral blood. The source is a woman in her sixties with acute or convalescent COVID-19. Each CDR3 is given with its conserved first and last residue.

len	v_gene	j_gene	CDR3aa
15	TRBV27	TRBJ1-5	CASRPFQGDNQPQHF
17	TRBV24-1	TRBJ1-2	CATSDRPDSTYNYGYTF
14	TRBV19	TRBJ1-6	CASSMVRTDSPLHF
14	TRBV11-2	TRBJ1-2	CASSPRQGSYGYTF
15	TRBV7-2	TRBJ2-3	CASSFTQGGTDTQYF
15	TRBV14	TRBJ1-2	CASSPRGNLGYGYTF
16	TRBV5-1	TRBJ2-5	CASSSLDRGLGETQYF
13	TRBV30	TRBJ1-1	CAWSQGTNTEAFF
14	TRBV29-1	TRBJ1-4	CSVARDRKNEKLFF
13	TRBV7-9	TRBJ1-2	CASSPDSNYGYTF
16	TRBV30	TRBJ2-3	CAWSSPWGGRTDTQYF
17	TRBV21-1	TRBJ1-1	CASSRSSRDRVNTEAFF
13	TRBV19	TRBJ2-1	CASSIDYYNEQFF
12	TRBV7-2	TRBJ1-1	CASSLRGSEAFF
13	TRBV6-4	TRBJ1-6	CASTQGKNSPLHF
15	TRBV6-1	TRBJ2-7	CASSERTASLYEQYF